A selection of T cell receptor beta chains follows, all from one sample in a study of T cell changes during pregnancy in multiple sclerosis. TCRdb's table, derived via immunoSEQ multiplex PCR, lists solely in-frame clones and lacks some. This table holds tens of thousands of clones, 90% to 95% found once. Here the sequenced sample was peripheral blood, taken in the second trimester of pregnancy. The receptors shown here come from a female donor with multiple sclerosis, enrolled in a pregnancy study. CDR3s include the opening cysteine and the closing phenylalanine or tryptophan. D genes are given only for firm matches. Clone size appears in some rows only: once, few, many, or a class for an expanded clone.

v_gene	len	abundance	j_gene	d_gene	CDR3aa	CDR3nt
TRBV6-1	14	.	TRBJ2-6	.	CASSKSSGANVLTF	TGTGCCAGCAGTAAGAGCTCTGGGGCCAACGTCCTGACTTTC
TRBV27	18	.	TRBJ2-2	TRBD1	CASSGSQTGAIAGGELFF	TGTGCCAGCAGTGGGAGTCAGACAGGGGCGATTGCTGGCGGGGAGCTGTTTTTT
TRBV6-5	14	.	TRBJ1-1	.	CASSYSQGYTEAFF	TGTGCCAGCAGTTACTCGCAGGGATACACTGAAGCTTTCTTT
TRBV27	13	.	TRBJ2-7	.	CASSYSSSYEQYF	TGTGCCAGCAGTTATTCGAGCTCCTACGAGCAGTACTTC
TRBV2	14	.	TRBJ1-4	TRBD1	CASSPTGGLEKLFF	TGTGCCAGCAGTCCGACAGGGGGCCTTGAAAAACTGTTTTTT
TRBV7-9	15	once	TRBJ2-1	TRBD1	CASSLTGQGDKEQFF	TGTGCCAGCAGCTTAACGGGACAGGGAGACAAGGAGCAGTTCTTC
TRBV6-1	15	.	TRBJ2-1	TRBD1	CASSERTGVGNEQFF	TGTGCCAGCAGTGAAAGGACAGGGGTGGGGAATGAGCAGTTCTTC
TRBV19	13	.	TRBJ2-2	.	CATIDLGGGELFF	TGTGCCACCATAGACTTGGGAGGAGGGGAGCTGTTTTTT
TRBV2	15	.	TRBJ2-3	TRBD2	CASSPRASGTDTQYF	TGTGCCAGCAGTCCCCGGGCTAGCGGGACAGATACGCAGTATTTT
TRBV7-8	16	.	TRBJ2-7	TRBD2	CASSARGLAGDYEQYF	TGTGCCAGCAGCGCGCGTGGGCTAGCGGGAGATTACGAGCAGTACTTC
TRBV6-1	12	.	TRBJ2-1	.	CASSLVYNEQFF	TGTGCCAGCAGTCTCGTCTACAATGAGCAGTTCTTC
TRBV9	16	.	TRBJ1-3	.	CASSVVADLRGNTIYF	TGTGCCAGCAGCGTAGTGGCGGATTTGAGAGGAAACACCATATATTTT
TRBV7-2	15	.	TRBJ2-5	TRBD2	CASSLGGRREETQYF	TGTGCCAGCAGCTTGGGCGGGAGGAGAGAAGAGACCCAGTACTTC